The 22 T cell receptor beta chains listed next were all sequenced from one sample in a study of CD8+ T cells in alopecia areata. cDNA prepared by RNA extraction and subsequent reverse transcription served as the template for sequencing. The table came from immunoSEQ multiplex PCR; TCRdb's copy has only in-frame clones and leaves some out. This table holds roughly 140,000 clones, more than 55% found once. The sample consisted of CD8+ T cells sorted from blood. These receptors originate from a human donor in good health.

This clone was recorded only once. This chain connects TRBV5-6 to TRBJ1-5; the D gene is possibly TRBD1 (5 bases). The CDR3 loop spans 13 amino acids. The V and J ends lost 3 bases and 7 bases respectively, with 11 bases between them. Germline CDR1 reads SGHDT; CDR2 reads YYEEEE. The CDR3 DNA reads as TGTGCCAGCAGCTCAGGGACGGTACAGCCCCAGCATTTT. Translating it yields CASSSGTVQPQHF.

V and J are TRBV5-6 and TRBJ1-5; D is uncertain. The CDR3 is 14 residues long. Trimming removed 2 bases from V and 1 base from J, with 7 bases in between. Per the germline V gene, CDR1 is SGHDT and CDR2 is YYEEEE. The DNA of the CDR3 is TGTGCCAGCAGCTTTGGAGGGAGCAATCAGCCCCAGCATTTT. Translating it yields CASSFGGSNQPQHF.

The chain couples TRBV6-6 to TRBJ2-7, with D maybe TRBD2 (5 bases). Germline V gives CDR1 MNHNY, CDR2 SVGAGI (reference sequence). V was pared by 2 bases and J by 3 bases, with 14 bases between. The CDR3 runs 15 residues. For the CDR3, the DNA is TGTGCCAGCAGTTACCGACGGGATCCACTCTACGAGCAGTACTTC. The encoded protein is CASSYRRDPLYEQYF.

This sequence joins TRBV27 and TRBJ2-5; D uncertain. The CDR3 is 13 amino acids. Per the germline V gene, CDR1 is MNHEY and CDR2 is SMNVEV (reference sequence). Trimming took off 2 bases at V and 7 bases at J, with 11 bases between the two ends. The CDR3 sequence is CASSLGFSRTQYF. The CDR3 DNA follows: TGTGCCAGCAGTTTAGGTTTTTCACGGACCCAGTACTTC.

This clone occurred a few times. This rearrangement joins TRBV9 to TRBJ1-1; the D is unclear. Trimming took 4 bases from V and 4 from J, leaving 8 bases between them. The CDR3 runs to 12 residues. Germline CDR1 is SGDLS and CDR2 is YYNGEE. The CDR3 sequence is CASSPDGTEAFF. CDR3 DNA: TGTGCCAGCAGCCCCGATGGCACTGAAGCTTTCTTT.

The chain carries TRBV2 and TRBJ1-1; no definite D call. V was pared by 3 bases and J by 3 bases, with 11 bases between. Germline assignment: CDR1 SNHLY and CDR2 FYNNEI. CDR3 length: 14 residues. The DNA for the CDR3 is TGTGCCAGCAGTGATGGGCAGACGGACACTGAAGCTTTCTTT. It is translated as CASSDGQTDTEAFF.

This clone was counted between two and nine times. The V gene is TRBV29-1, the J gene TRBJ1-2; D is ambiguous. The germline CDR1 and CDR2 sequences are SQVTM and ANQGSEA. V lost 0 bases and J lost 6, with 14 bases in between. The CDR3 runs 14 residues. In nucleotides, the CDR3 is TGCAGCGTTGAAGATCTGGAGGGTGGGGATGGCTACACCTTC. It encodes CSVEDLEGGDGYTF. Full variable domain (remainder filled in from reference TRBV29-1 and TRBJ1-2): SAVISQKPSRDICQRGTSLTIQCQVDSQVTMMFWYRQQPGQSLTLIATANQGSEATYESGFVIDKFPISRPNLTFSTLTVSNMSPEDSSIYLCSVEDLEGGDGYTFGSGTRLTVV.

V and J are TRBV27 and TRBJ2-7; weak D call: TRBD1 (6 bases). Germline loops: CDR1 MNHEY, CDR2 SMNVEV (reference sequence). This CDR3 spans 12 amino acids. Trimming removed 5 bases from V and 5 bases from J, with 10 bases in between. DNA for the CDR3: TGTGCCAGCAGTATACAGGGTCACGAGCAGTACTTC. This codes for CASSIQGHEQYF.

This clone was seen only once. The CDR3, as DNA: TGCGCCAGCAGCCAAGATCGCGAGCAGTACTTC. Translated: CASSQDREQYF. The genes are TRBV4-1 and TRBJ2-7; D remains unclear. Looked up from germline, CDR1 is MGHRA and CDR2 is YSYEKL. The CDR3 spans 11 residues. The germline V and J ends were trimmed by 0 bases and 6 bases, with 3 bases remaining between them.

The rearrangement links TRBV7-9 to TRBJ1-1, with 8 nucleotides matching TRBD1. Per the germline V gene, CDR1 is SEHNR and CDR2 is FQNEAQ (reference sequence). This CDR3 has 15 amino acids. Trimming cost V 11 bases and J 3 bases; bases outside gene matches: 14. The CDR3 loop reads CAGFGTGAPYTEAFF. CDR3 nucleotide sequence: TGTGCCGGATTCGGGACAGGCGCCCCTTACACTGAAGCTTTCTTT.

V is TRBV15 and J is TRBJ2-3; 13 bases are a match to TRBD2. Germline V lookup: CDR1 LNHNV, CDR2 YYDKDF (reference sequence). J gave up 4 bases and V 0 bases, and 4 bases lay outside the gene matches. The CDR3 is 17 amino acids. Written as DNA, the CDR3 is TGTGCCACCAGCAGAGAAAGACTAGCGGGAGGCTCAGATACGCAGTATTTT. Amino acids: CATSRERLAGGSDTQYF. Full variable domain (missing parts from reference TRBV15 and TRBJ2-3): DAMVIQNPRYQVTQFGKPVTLSCSQTLNHNVMYWYQQKSSQAPKLLFHYYDKDFNNEADTPDNFQSRRPNTSFCFLDIRSPGLGDTAMYLCATSRERLAGGSDTQYFGPGTRLTVL.

Written as DNA, the CDR3 is TGTGCCAGCACGCCAGGGGCTCAATACTATGGCTACACCTTC. This gives the protein CASTPGAQYYGYTF. V is TRBV2 and J is TRBJ1-2; D possibly corresponds to TRBD1 (6 bases). Germline lookup yields CDR1 SNHLY and CDR2 FYNNEI. The CDR3 spans 14 residues. The germline V and J ends were trimmed by 7 bases and 3 bases, with 15 bases remaining between them.

The chain has TRBV7-9 and TRBJ2-1, with 7 nucleotides matching TRBD1. The CDR3 is 16 residues long. The germline V gene has CDR1 SEHNR and CDR2 FQNEAQ (reference sequence). The junction had 15 bases not matched to a gene; V was cut back by 5 bases and J by 8 bases. Written as DNA, the CDR3 is TGTGCCAGCAGCGCAGACCTACAGGGGTCGAGGGATGAGCAGTTCTTC. This codes for CASSADLQGSRDEQFF.

The chain carries TRBV5-1 and TRBJ1-1; D is undetermined. CDR3 length: 14 amino acids. V was cut by 5 bases and J by 5 bases, with 16 bases left in between. Germline V gene data show CDR1 as SGHRS and CDR2 as YFSETQ. In DNA, the CDR3 is TGCGCCAGCAGTCCCGACCTCCGGCGGACTGAAGCTTTCTTT. Translation gives CASSPDLRRTEAFF.

V and J are TRBV9 and TRBJ2-7; 11 nucleotides match TRBD2. Germline V lookup: CDR1 SGDLS, CDR2 YYNGEE. This CDR3 comprises 14 residues. Trimming removed 4 bases from V and 1 base from J; junction bases left unmatched: 1. CDR3 in amino acids: CASSRTSGSYEQYF. The CDR3 coding sequence is TGTGCCAGCAGCCGGACTAGCGGGTCCTACGAGCAGTACTTC.

A few counts support this clone. The rearrangement joins TRBV7-9 to TRBJ2-5, with TRBD2 as a possible D gene (6 bases). Germline CDR1 reads SEHNR; CDR2 reads FQNEAQ (reference sequence). This CDR3 spans 14 amino acids. The V gene lost 4 bases and the J gene lost 4 bases, with 13 bases spanning the gap. CDR3 nucleotide sequence: TGTGCCAGCAGCTGGGGGACTGGGGGAGAGACCCAGTACTTC. Its translation: CASSWGTGGETQYF.

J is TRBJ2-6 and V is TRBV4-1, with D perhaps matching TRBD1 or TRBD2 (5 bases each). Deletions cut 0 bases from V and 4 bases from J, with 13 bases between. The germline V gene encodes CDR1 MGHRA and CDR2 YSYEKL. The CDR3 sequence is 17 residues long. The CDR3: CASSQDPTGLGANVLTF. CDR3 bases: TGCGCCAGCAGCCAAGATCCTACGGGGCTCGGGGCCAACGTCCTGACTTTC.

In DNA, the CDR3 is TGTGCCAGCACTCAAAGATCCAGGGGCTATGGCTACACCTTC. It codes for CASTQRSRGYGYTF. The chain couples TRBV25-1 to TRBJ1-2; D possibly corresponds to TRBD1 (6 bases). CDR1 and CDR2 from the germline V gene are MGHDK and SYGVNS. The CDR3 covers 14 residues. The V end lost 7 bases, the J end lost 4 bases, and 16 bases lay between the germline ends.

A note on this clone: With a far larger clone one base away, a read error is the likely cause. The gene calls are TRBV5-1 and TRBJ2-7, with D unresolved. V was pared by 4 bases and J by 7 bases, with 9 bases between. This CDR3 is 11 amino acids long. Germline lookup yields CDR1 SGHRS and CDR2 YFSETQ. CDR3 residues: CASSGANEQYF. For the CDR3, the DNA is TGCGCCAGCAGCGGAGCGAATGAGCAGTACTTC.

V gene TRBV28 combines with J gene TRBJ2-3; 7 positions agree with TRBD2. Germline V gene sequence: CDR1 MDHEN, CDR2 SYDVKM. This CDR3 has 14 residues. V shed 11 bases, J shed 2 bases, and the junction held 10 bases outside the gene matches. CDR3 DNA: TGTGCCGTGCCAAGGGCGGGAGCCACAGATACGCAGTATTTT. Residues: CAVPRAGATDTQYF.

In this sample, this clone turned up many times. The chain combines TRBV9 with TRBJ2-2, with 7 nucleotides matching TRBD2. V lost 4 bases to trimming and J lost 6 bases; unmatched junction nucleotides: 12. Germline CDR1 SGDLS, CDR2 YYNGEE. The length of the CDR3 is 16 residues. The CDR3 here is CASSPWGGREAGELFF. The DNA of the CDR3 is TGTGCCAGCAGCCCTTGGGGCGGGAGAGAGGCCGGGGAGCTGTTTTTT.

The chain couples TRBV29-1 to TRBJ2-3, with TRBD2 identical over 9 bases. The ends lost 4 bases at V and 2 bases at J; junction bases unmatched: 13. This CDR3 contains 17 residues. The germline V gene has CDR1 SQVTM and CDR2 ANQGSEA. The CDR3 reads CSVVAGGIAGVTDTQYF. CDR3 nucleotide sequence: TGCAGCGTTGTGGCCGGGGGGATAGCGGGAGTCACAGATACGCAGTATTTT.